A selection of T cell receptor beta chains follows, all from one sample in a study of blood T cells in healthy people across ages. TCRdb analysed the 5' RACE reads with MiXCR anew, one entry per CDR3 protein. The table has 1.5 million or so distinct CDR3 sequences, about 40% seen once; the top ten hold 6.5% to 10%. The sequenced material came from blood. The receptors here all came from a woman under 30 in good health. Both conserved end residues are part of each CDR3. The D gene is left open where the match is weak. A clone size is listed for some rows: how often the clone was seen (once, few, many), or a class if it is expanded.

CDR3 DNA: TGTGCCAGCAGTTCACCCATTCTAGCGGGGAGAGGGAATGAGCAGTTCTTC
CDR3 protein: CASSSPILAGRGNEQFF
J gene: TRBJ2-1
D gene: TRBD2
clone size: -
V gene: TRBV12-3/TRBV12-4

CDR3 DNA: TGTGCCAGCACTCCAGCGGGGATGTACAATGAGCAGTTCTTC
CDR3 protein: CASTPAGMYNEQFF
J gene: TRBJ2-1
D gene: TRBD2
clone size: -
V gene: TRBV12-3/TRBV12-4

CDR3 DNA: TGCGCCAGCAGCAGCGGACAGGGTGAAAAACTGTTTTTT
CDR3 protein: CASSSGQGEKLFF
J gene: TRBJ1-4
D gene: TRBD1
clone size: -
V gene: TRBV5-1

CDR3 DNA: TGCAGCGTTAGAAGGAGTGAGGTGTTGGGGGGGATAAGGGGGTCCTACAATGAGCAGTTCTTC
CDR3 protein: CSVRRSEVLGGIRGSYNEQFF
J gene: TRBJ2-1
D gene: -
clone size: many
V gene: TRBV29-1

CDR3 DNA: TGTGCCTACGTAGGGTGGGGCACCCAGTACTTC
CDR3 protein: CAYVGWGTQYF
J gene: TRBJ2-5
D gene: -
clone size: few
V gene: TRBV30

CDR3 DNA: TGTGCCTGCGAGGGACTAATCGGCAACAATGAGCAGTTCTTC
CDR3 protein: CACEGLIGNNEQFF
J gene: TRBJ2-1
D gene: TRBD2
clone size: few
V gene: TRBV6-1

CDR3 DNA: TGTGCCAGCAGTATCCGGGACAGGGTCATGAACACTGAAGCTTTCTTT
CDR3 protein: CASSIRDRVMNTEAFF
J gene: TRBJ1-1
D gene: TRBD1
clone size: -
V gene: TRBV6-1

CDR3 DNA: TGTGCCACCAGCAGAGATCCAGGAAAGGACATTCAGTACTTC
CDR3 protein: CATSRDPGKDIQYF
J gene: TRBJ2-4
D gene: -
clone size: -
V gene: TRBV15

CDR3 DNA: TGTGCCAGCAAACTAGTGCCCGGGGAGCTGTTTTTT
CDR3 protein: CASKLVPGELFF
J gene: TRBJ2-2
D gene: -
clone size: -
V gene: TRBV6-1

CDR3 DNA: TGTGCCAGCGTCTTCATCAGGGGGAGCACTGAAGCTTTCTTT
CDR3 protein: CASVFIRGSTEAFF
J gene: TRBJ1-1
D gene: TRBD1
clone size: -
V gene: TRBV11-2

CDR3 DNA: TGTGCCTGCAGTTTAGGGTGGACAAGGGGGGACTATGGCTACACCTTC
CDR3 protein: CACSLGWTRGDYGYTF
J gene: TRBJ1-2
D gene: -
clone size: once
V gene: TRBV12-3/TRBV12-4

CDR3 DNA: TGCAGTGCTGGGGGGCTAGCGGGATTTACGAAGGAGACCCAGTACTTC
CDR3 protein: CSAGGLAGFTKETQYF
J gene: TRBJ2-5
D gene: TRBD2
clone size: few
V gene: TRBV20-1

CDR3 DNA: TGTGCCATCAGCCCACAGACTCGTCGACAGCACACCGGGGAGCTGTTTTTT
CDR3 protein: CAISPQTRRQHTGELFF
J gene: TRBJ2-2
D gene: -
clone size: -
V gene: TRBV10-3

CDR3 DNA: TGTGCCAGCAGCCATACCCTACAGATTACCTACAATGAGCAGTTCTTC
CDR3 protein: CASSHTLQITYNEQFF
J gene: TRBJ2-1
D gene: -
clone size: -
V gene: TRBV7-8

CDR3 DNA: TGTGCCAGCAGTGAAGGTGGGGGGGGCAGCACAGATACGCAGTATTTT
CDR3 protein: CASSEGGGGSTDTQYF
J gene: TRBJ2-3
D gene: -
clone size: few
V gene: TRBV6-1

CDR3 DNA: TGTGCCAGCAGCCCTAGCGGGACGGGGACCCAGTACTTC
CDR3 protein: CASSPSGTGTQYF
J gene: TRBJ2-5
D gene: TRBD2
clone size: -
V gene: TRBV11-2

CDR3 DNA: TGTGCCAGCGGATATTCTCAGGGCGGAGACACCGGGGAGCTGTTTTTT
CDR3 protein: CASGYSQGGDTGELFF
J gene: TRBJ2-2
D gene: -
clone size: -
V gene: TRBV9

CDR3 DNA: TGTGCCAGCAGCAACAGGGCTTCGAACACCGGGGAGCTGTTTTTT
CDR3 protein: CASSNRASNTGELFF
J gene: TRBJ2-2
D gene: -
clone size: few
V gene: TRBV7-2

CDR3 DNA: TGTGCCAGCAGCCGACAGGTGCACGAGCAGTACTTC
CDR3 protein: CASSRQVHEQYF
J gene: TRBJ2-7
D gene: -
clone size: -
V gene: TRBV12-3/TRBV12-4

CDR3 DNA: TGCGCCAGCAGCCTCACCGGGACTAGCGGTCCGAGCAGAGATACGCAGTATTTT
CDR3 protein: CASSLTGTSGPSRDTQYF
J gene: TRBJ2-3
D gene: TRBD2
clone size: -
V gene: TRBV5-1

CDR3 DNA: TGCGCCAGCAGCCCGTGGGACGGGAATGAGCAGTTCTTC
CDR3 protein: CASSPWDGNEQFF
J gene: TRBJ2-1
D gene: -
clone size: -
V gene: TRBV5-1

CDR3 DNA: TGTGCCAGCAGCTTAGGGGCTAGCGGGGGAAAAGGGACCCAGTACTTC
CDR3 protein: CASSLGASGGKGTQYF
J gene: TRBJ2-5
D gene: TRBD2
clone size: -
V gene: TRBV7-2

CDR3 DNA: TGCAGTGCCCGATCGGGGGCTGAGCAGTTCTTC
CDR3 protein: CSARSGAEQFF
J gene: TRBJ2-1
D gene: -
clone size: few
V gene: TRBV20-1